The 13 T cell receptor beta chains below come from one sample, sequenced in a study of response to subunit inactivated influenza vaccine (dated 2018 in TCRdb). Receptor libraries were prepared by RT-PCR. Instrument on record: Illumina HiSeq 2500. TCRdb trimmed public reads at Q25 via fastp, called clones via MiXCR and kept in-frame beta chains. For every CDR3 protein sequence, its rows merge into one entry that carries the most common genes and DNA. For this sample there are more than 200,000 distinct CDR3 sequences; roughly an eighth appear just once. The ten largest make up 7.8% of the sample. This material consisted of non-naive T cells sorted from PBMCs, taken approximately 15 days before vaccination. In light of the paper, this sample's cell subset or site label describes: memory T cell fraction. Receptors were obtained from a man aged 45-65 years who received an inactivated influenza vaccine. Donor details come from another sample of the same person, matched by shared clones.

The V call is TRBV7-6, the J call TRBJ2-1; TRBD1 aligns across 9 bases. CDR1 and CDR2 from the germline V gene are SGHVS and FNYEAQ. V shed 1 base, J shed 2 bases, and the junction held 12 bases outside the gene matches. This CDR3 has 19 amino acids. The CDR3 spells CASSLDPGTGILTYNEQFF. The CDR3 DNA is TGTGCCAGCAGCTTAGATCCCGGGACAGGGATCCTCACCTACAATGAGCAGTTCTTC. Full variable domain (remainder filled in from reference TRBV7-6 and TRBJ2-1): GAGVSQSPRYKVTKRGQDVALRCDPISGHVSLYWYRQALGQGPEFLTYFNYEAQQDKSGLPNDRFSAERPEGSISTLTIQRTEQRDSAMYRCASSLDPGTGILTYNEQFFGPGTRLTVL.

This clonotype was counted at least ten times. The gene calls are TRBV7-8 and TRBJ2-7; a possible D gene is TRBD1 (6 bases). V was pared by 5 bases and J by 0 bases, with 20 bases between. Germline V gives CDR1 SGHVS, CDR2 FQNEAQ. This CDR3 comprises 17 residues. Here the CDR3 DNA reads TGTGCCAGCAGCCAACTTCCCGGGACATATTACTCCTACGAGCAGTACTTC. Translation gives CASSQLPGTYYSYEQYF.

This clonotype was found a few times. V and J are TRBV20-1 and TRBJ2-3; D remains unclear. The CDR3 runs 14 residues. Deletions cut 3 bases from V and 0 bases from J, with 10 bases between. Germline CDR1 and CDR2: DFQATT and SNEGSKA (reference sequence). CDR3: CSARVQDSTDTQYF. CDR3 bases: TGCAGTGCTAGGGTGCAGGATAGCACAGATACGCAGTATTTT.

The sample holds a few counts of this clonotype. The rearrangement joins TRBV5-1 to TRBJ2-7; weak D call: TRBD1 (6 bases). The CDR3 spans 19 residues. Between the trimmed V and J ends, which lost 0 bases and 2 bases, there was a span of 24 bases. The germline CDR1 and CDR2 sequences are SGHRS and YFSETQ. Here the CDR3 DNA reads TGCGCCAGCAGCTTGGGCCGCTTAACCAGCGACAGGCCCCCCTACGAGCAGTACTTC. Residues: CASSLGRLTSDRPPYEQYF. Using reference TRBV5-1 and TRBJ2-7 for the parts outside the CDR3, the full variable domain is KAGVTQTPRYLIKTRGQQVTLSCSPISGHRSVSWYQQTPGQGLQFLFEYFSETQRNKGNFPGRFSGRQFSNSRSEMNVSTLELGDSALYLCASSLGRLTSDRPPYEQYFGPGTRLTVT.

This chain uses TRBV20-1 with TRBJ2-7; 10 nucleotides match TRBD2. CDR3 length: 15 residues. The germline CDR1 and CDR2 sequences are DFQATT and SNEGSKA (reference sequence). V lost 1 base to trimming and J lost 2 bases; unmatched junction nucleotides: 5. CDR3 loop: CSARGLAGDPYEQYF. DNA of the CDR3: TGCAGTGCTAGAGGCCTAGCGGGAGATCCCTACGAGCAGTACTTC.

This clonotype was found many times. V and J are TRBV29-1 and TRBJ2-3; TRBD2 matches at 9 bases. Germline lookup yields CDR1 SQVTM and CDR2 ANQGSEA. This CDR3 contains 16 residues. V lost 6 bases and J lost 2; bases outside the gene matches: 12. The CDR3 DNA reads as TGCAGCGTCCACCTATGGGCTAGCGGGGCCACAGATACGCAGTATTTT. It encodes CSVHLWASGATDTQYF.

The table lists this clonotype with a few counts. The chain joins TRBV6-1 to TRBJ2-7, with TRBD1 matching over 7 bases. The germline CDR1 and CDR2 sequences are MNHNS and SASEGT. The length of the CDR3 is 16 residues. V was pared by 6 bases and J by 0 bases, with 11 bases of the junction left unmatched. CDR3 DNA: TGTGCCAGCAGGGCAGTGGGGACAGAGCACTCCTACGAGCAGTACTTC. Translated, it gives CASRAVGTEHSYEQYF.

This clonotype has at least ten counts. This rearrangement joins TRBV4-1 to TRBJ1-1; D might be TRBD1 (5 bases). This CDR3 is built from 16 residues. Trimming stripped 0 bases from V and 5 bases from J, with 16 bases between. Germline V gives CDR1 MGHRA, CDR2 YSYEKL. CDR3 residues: CASSQEPWVGVTEAFF. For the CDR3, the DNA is TGCGCCAGCAGCCAAGAACCCTGGGTGGGGGTAACTGAAGCTTTCTTT.

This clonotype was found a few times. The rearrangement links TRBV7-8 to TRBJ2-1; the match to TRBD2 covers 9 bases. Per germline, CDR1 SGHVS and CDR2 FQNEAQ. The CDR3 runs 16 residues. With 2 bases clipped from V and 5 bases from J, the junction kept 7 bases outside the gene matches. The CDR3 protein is CASSLLQRGVNNEQFF. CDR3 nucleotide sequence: TGTGCCAGCAGCTTACTACAGCGGGGGGTAAACAATGAGCAGTTCTTC.

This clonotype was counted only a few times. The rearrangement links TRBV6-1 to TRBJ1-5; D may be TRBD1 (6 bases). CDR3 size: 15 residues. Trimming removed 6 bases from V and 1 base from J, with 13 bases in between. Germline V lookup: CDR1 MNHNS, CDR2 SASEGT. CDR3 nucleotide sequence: TGTGCCAGCAGCATACACAGGGAAAGCAATCAGCCCCAGCATTTT. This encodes CASSIHRESNQPQHF.

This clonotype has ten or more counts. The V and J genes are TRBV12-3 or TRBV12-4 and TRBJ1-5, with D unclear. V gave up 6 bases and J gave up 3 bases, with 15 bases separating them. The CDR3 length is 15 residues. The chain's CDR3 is CASRLGLVDNQPQHF. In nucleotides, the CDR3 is TGTGCCAGCAGACTCGGACTGGTAGACAATCAGCCCCAGCATTTT.

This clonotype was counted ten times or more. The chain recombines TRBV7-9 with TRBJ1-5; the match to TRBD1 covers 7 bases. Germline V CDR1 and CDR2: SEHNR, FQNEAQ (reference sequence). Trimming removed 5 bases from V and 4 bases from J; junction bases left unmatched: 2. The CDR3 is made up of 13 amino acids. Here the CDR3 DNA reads TGTGCCAGCAGCGGACAGGCAAATCAGCCCCAGCATTTT. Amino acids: CASSGQANQPQHF. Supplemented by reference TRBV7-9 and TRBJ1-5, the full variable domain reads DTGVSQNPRHKITKRGQNVTFRCDPISEHNRLYWYRQTLGQGPEFLTYFQNEAQLEKSRLLSDRFSAERPKGSFSTLEIQRTEQGDSAMYLCASSGQANQPQHFGDGTRLSIL.

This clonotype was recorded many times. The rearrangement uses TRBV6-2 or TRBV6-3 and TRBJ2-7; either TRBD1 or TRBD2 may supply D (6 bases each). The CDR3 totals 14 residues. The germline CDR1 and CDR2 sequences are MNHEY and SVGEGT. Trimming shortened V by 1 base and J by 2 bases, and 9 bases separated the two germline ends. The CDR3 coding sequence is TGTGCCAGCAGTTACTACGGGGGCGCCTACGAGCAGTACTTC. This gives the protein CASSYYGGAYEQYF.